A selection of T cell receptor beta chains follows, all from one sample in a study of low-dose radiotherapy and immunotherapy resistance in tumors. From the reads, TCRdb called clonotypes with MiXCR, one entry per CDR3 protein. The sample has 50,000 or so distinct CDR3 sequences, around 34% seen once. The sample here was PBMCs, taken after low-dose radiotherapy plus immunotherapy. Source of these receptors: a male donor with rectosigmoid adenocarcinoma. Both conserved end residues are part of each CDR3. Each record gives: clone size, D gene, V gene, J gene, CDR3 protein, CDR3 DNA. A D gene is named only where the DNA matches it firmly. Size is stated for part of the rows, as once, few or many counts, or as a class when the clone is expanded.

>NA|NA|TRBV2|TRBJ2-1
CASIRGANNEQFF
TGTGCCAGCATCAGGGGGGCCAACAATGAGCAGTTCTTC
>many|TRBD2|TRBV12-3/TRBV12-4|TRBJ2-4
CASSPGETSGGAAKNIQYF
TGTGCCAGCAGTCCGGGGGAAACTAGCGGGGGTGCGGCCAAAAACATTCAGTACTTC
>NA|TRBD1|TRBV5-4|TRBJ1-6
CASSLSGTANSPLHF
TGTGCCAGCAGCTTATCGGGGACAGCTAATTCACCCCTCCACTTT
>many|NA|TRBV4-1|TRBJ1-2
CASSALGGQTKTTNYGYTF
TGCGCCAGCAGCGCGCTAGGCGGACAGACGAAAACAACTAACTATGGCTACACCTTC
>many|NA|TRBV11-2|TRBJ2-2
CASRAGQGIHRGAVFF
NA
>few|NA|TRBV11-2|TRBJ1-3
CASSRSSGRSGRHSGNTIYF
TGTGCCAGCAGCCGCTCCTCCGGCCGGTCGGGCAGACACTCTGGAAACACCATATATTTT
>NA|NA|TRBV3-1|TRBJ2-5
CASSQDHGQQETQYF
TGTGCCAGCAGCCAAGATCACGGGCAACAAGAGACCCAGTACTTC
>many|NA|TRBV7-2|TRBJ2-1
CASSRKGNEQFF
TGTGCCAGCAGCCGAAAAGGCAATGAGCAGTTCTTC
>NA|TRBD1|TRBV7-2|TRBJ2-6
CASSSPNTGGPGANVLTF
TGTGCCAGCAGCTCCCCTAACACAGGGGGACCTGGGGCCAACGTCCTGACTTTC
>many|TRBD1|TRBV7-8|TRBJ2-7
CASSLQGAKKGYEQYF
TGTGCCAGCAGCCTACAGGGGGCCAAAAAAGGCTACGAGCAGTACTTC
>many|TRBD1|TRBV29-1|TRBJ2-3
CRGQYGTDTQYF
TGCAGGGGACAGTACGGCACAGATACGCAGTATTTT
>NA|NA|TRBV4-3|TRBJ2-3
CASSRGLTDTQYF
TGCGCCAGCAGCCGCGGCCTCACAGATACGCAGTATTTT
>many|NA|TRBV27|TRBJ2-7
CASTLWAGDYEQYF
TGTGCCAGCACCCTTTGGGCAGGAGACTACGAGCAGTACTTC
>medium-sized|NA|TRBV28|TRBJ2-1
CASSPNVLPVSGEQFF
TGTGCCAGCAGCCCCAATGTCCTTCCCGTGAGCGGCGAGCAGTTCTTC
>NA|TRBD2|TRBV9|TRBJ2-1
CASSVVTSGTYNEQFF
TGTGCCAGCAGCGTAGTTACTAGCGGCACCTACAATGAGCAGTTCTTC
>many|NA|TRBV5-1|TRBJ2-3
CASSLAGGAVADTQYF
TGCGCCAGCAGCTTGGCTGGGGGGGCCGTTGCAGATACGCAGTATTTT
>few|NA|TRBV11-2|TRBJ2-7
CASSRDGVYQYF
TGTGCCAGCAGCCGGGACGGGGTTTATCAGTACTTC
>NA|NA|TRBV28|TRBJ2-7
CASSYSDTYEQYF
TGTGCCAGCAGTTACTCGGACACCTACGAGCAGTACTTC
>many|TRBD2|TRBV11-2|TRBJ2-3
CASSLGGGADTQYF
TGTGCCAGCAGCTTAGGGGGGGGGGCAGATACGCAGTATTTT
>many|NA|TRBV20-1|TRBJ1-5
CSVRGMGQPQHF
TGCAGTGTCCGGGGTATGGGTCAGCCCCAGCATTTT
>NA|TRBD2|TRBV6-2/TRBV6-3|TRBJ2-5
CASSYPTSGKETQYF
TGTGCCAGCAGCTACCCGACTAGCGGGAAAGAGACCCAGTACTTC
>NA|NA|TRBV7-2|TRBJ1-5
CASSLVRGRNQPQHF
TGTGCCAGCAGCTTAGTTCGAGGTCGAAATCAGCCCCAGCATTTT
>NA|NA|TRBV29-1|TRBJ2-7
CSANRVVLTYEQYF
TGCAGCGCCAACAGGGTTGTGTTGACCTACGAGCAGTACTTC
>NA|TRBD2|TRBV6-1|TRBJ2-7
CASSLSGRAVEQYF
TGTGCCAGCAGCTTAAGCGGGAGGGCCGTAGAGCAGTACTTC
>many|TRBD2|TRBV12-3/TRBV12-4|TRBJ2-1
CASSSGAGGRDEQFF
TGTGCCAGCAGCTCCGGGGCGGGGGGAAGGGATGAGCAGTTCTTC
>few|TRBD1|TRBV28|TRBJ1-2
CASTTRQGAGYGYTF
TGTGCCAGCACCACAAGGCAGGGGGCGGGCTATGGCTACACCTTC
>many|NA|TRBV7-8|TRBJ2-1
CASTLVGSYNEQFF
TGTGCCAGCACCCTGGTTGGGTCCTACAATGAGCAGTTCTTC
>NA|TRBD1|TRBV2|TRBJ2-3
CASSVGQQTDTQYF
TGTGCCAGCAGTGTGGGACAGCAAACCGATACGCAGTATTTT
>many|TRBD2|TRBV15|TRBJ2-5
CATSRVRGGETQYF
TGTGCCACCAGCAGAGTACGGGGGGGAGAGACCCAGTACTTC
>many|TRBD1|TRBV6-2/TRBV6-3|TRBJ1-4
CASSGATGEGEKLFF
TGTGCCAGCAGTGGCGCGACAGGGGAAGGTGAAAAACTGTTTTTT
>NA|TRBD1|TRBV6-2/TRBV6-3|TRBJ2-3
CASTHTGGADTQYF
TGTGCCAGCACCCATACAGGGGGCGCAGATACGCAGTATTTT
>many|NA|TRBV3-1|TRBJ2-2
CASSRGWADGTGELFF
TGTGCCAGCAGCCGCGGCTGGGCGGACGGGACCGGGGAGCTGTTTTTT
>many|NA|TRBV20-1|TRBJ2-2
CSASSGGSATGELFF
TGCAGTGCTAGTTCTGGGGGCTCAGCGACCGGGGAGCTGTTTTTT
>many|NA|TRBV20-1|TRBJ2-7
CSARVPGDRQYF
TGCAGTGCTAGAGTACCAGGGGATCGGCAGTACTTC
>many|NA|TRBV28|TRBJ1-2
CASSLGAGDDYGYTF
TGTGCCAGCAGTTTAGGGGCAGGGGATGACTATGGCTACACCTTC
>many|TRBD1|TRBV19|TRBJ1-2
CASSFGTVDGYTF
TGTGCCAGTAGTTTTGGGACAGTTGATGGCTACACCTTC
>NA|NA|TRBV12-3/TRBV12-4|TRBJ2-4
CASSFGPGEQYF
TGTGCCAGCAGTTTCGGTCCGGGTGAGCAGTACTTC
>many|TRBD2|TRBV7-9|TRBJ2-5
CASSFGTSGGLETQYF
TGTGCCAGCAGCTTCGGGACTAGCGGGGGGTTGGAGACCCAGTACTTC
>many|TRBD2|TRBV4-3|TRBJ2-7
CASSQDGLVAGAEEQYF
TGCGCCAGCAGCCAAGATGGGTTGGTAGCGGGGGCGGAAGAGCAGTACTTC
>many|NA|TRBV28|TRBJ2-7
CASSLPKSWQYF
TGTGCCAGCAGCCTACCGAAGAGTTGGCAGTACTTC
>few|TRBD1|TRBV7-2|TRBJ2-3
CASRRGRGTDTQYF
TGTGCCAGCAGAAGGGGGCGCGGGACAGATACGCAGTATTTT